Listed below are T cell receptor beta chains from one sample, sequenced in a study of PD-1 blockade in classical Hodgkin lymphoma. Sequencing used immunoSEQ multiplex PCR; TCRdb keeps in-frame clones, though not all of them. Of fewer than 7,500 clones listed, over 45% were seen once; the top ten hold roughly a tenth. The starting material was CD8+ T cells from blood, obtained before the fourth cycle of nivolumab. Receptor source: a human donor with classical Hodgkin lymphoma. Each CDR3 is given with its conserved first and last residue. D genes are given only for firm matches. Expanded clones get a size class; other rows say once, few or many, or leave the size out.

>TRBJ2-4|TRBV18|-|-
TGTGCCAGCTCACCCGCCGCCAAAAACATTCAGTACTTC
CASSPAAKNIQYF
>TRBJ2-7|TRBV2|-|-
TGTGCCAGCAGCCTTGGCGGGACCCCCTCCTACGAGCAGTACTTC
CASSLGGTPSYEQYF
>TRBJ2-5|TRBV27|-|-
TGTGCCAGCAGTTTAACCCGGTTAGAGACCCAGTACTTC
CASSLTRLETQYF
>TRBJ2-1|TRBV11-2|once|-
TGTGCCAGCAGCTTGTACGGGGGCCTCTACAATGAGCAGTTCTTC
CASSLYGGLYNEQFF
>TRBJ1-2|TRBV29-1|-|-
TGCAGCGTTGAAGGGGATGAAGGGAGCTATGGCTACACCTTC
CSVEGDEGSYGYTF
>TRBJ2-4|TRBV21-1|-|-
TGTGCCAGCAGCGTACGACTAGCGGGAGTCTCCGACAGAAACATTCAGTACTTC
CASSVRLAGVSDRNIQYF
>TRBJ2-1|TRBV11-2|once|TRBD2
TGTGCCAGCAGCTTAGGTGGGTCGGGAGGGAGCTCCTACAATGAGCAGTTCTTC
CASSLGGSGGSSYNEQFF
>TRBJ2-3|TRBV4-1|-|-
TGCGCCAGCAGCCAAGACACGTCTAGCACAGATACGCAGTATTTT
CASSQDTSSTDTQYF
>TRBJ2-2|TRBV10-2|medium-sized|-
TGCGCCAGCAGTGAGTCAGCGTATCTGGGTACCGGGGAGCTGTTTTTT
CASSESAYLGTGELFF
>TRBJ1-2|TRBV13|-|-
TGTGCCAGCAGCTTAAATCAGGGCCCCCTGAGGGATGGCTACACCTTC
CASSLNQGPLRDGYTF
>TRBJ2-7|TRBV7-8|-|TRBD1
TGTGCCAGCAGCTTAGACTGGACAGGGCACGAGCAGTACTTC
CASSLDWTGHEQYF
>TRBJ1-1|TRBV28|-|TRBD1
TGTGCCAGCAGTTTCAGGGGGCAGGGGAACACTGAAGCTTTCTTT
CASSFRGQGNTEAFF
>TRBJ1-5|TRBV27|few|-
TGTGCCAGCAGCTTCACCAGGGGTCAGCCCCAGCATTTT
CASSFTRGQPQHF
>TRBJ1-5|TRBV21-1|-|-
TGTGCCAGCAGCACCGGACAGGGCGGGAGGCAGCCCCAGCATTTT
CASSTGQGGRQPQHF
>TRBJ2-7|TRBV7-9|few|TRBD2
TGTGCCAGCAGCCCGTTGGGCGGGAGCTCCTACGAGCAGTACTTC
CASSPLGGSSYEQYF
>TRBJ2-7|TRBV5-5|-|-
TGTGCCAGCAGCCCCTCGGACAGCTACGAGCAGTACTTC
CASSPSDSYEQYF
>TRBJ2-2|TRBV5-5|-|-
TGTGCCAGCAGTTCTAAGAGCGTAGGGAACACCGGGGAGCTGTTTTTT
CASSSKSVGNTGELFF
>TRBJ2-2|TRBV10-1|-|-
TGCGCCAGCAGTGAGTCAGGAGGGGCCGGGGAGCTGTTTTTT
CASSESGGAGELFF
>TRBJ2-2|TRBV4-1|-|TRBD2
TGCGCCAGCAGCCAATTCGCGGGAGCGACCGGGGAGCTGTTTTTT
CASSQFAGATGELFF
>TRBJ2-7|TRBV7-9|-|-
TGTGCCAGCAGCCCCGGGACACTGTACTACGAGCAGTACTTC
CASSPGTLYYEQYF
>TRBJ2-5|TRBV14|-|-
TGTGCCAGCAGCCACGGGTACGGTCTGCAAGAGACCCAGTACTTC
CASSHGYGLQETQYF
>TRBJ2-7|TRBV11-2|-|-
TGTGCCAGCAGCTTAGCGCTCCACTTCTCCTACGAGCAGTACTTC
CASSLALHFSYEQYF
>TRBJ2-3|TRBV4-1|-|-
TGCGCCAGCAGCCAAGTGGGAGATACGCAGTATTTT
CASSQVGDTQYF
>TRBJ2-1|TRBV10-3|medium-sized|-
TGTGCCACCAAGGAGGTGTATGACTTAAATGAGCAGTTCTTC
CATKEVYDLNEQFF
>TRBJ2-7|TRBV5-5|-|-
TGTGCCAGCAGCTCCGTCTACGAGCAGTACTTC
CASSSVYEQYF
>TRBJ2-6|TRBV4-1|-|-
TGCGCCAGCAGCCAAGATCGGGTGGTAGGAGCCAACGTCCTGACTTTC
CASSQDRVVGANVLTF
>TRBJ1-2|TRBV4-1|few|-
TGCGCCAGCAGCCAAGATCTATCAGGAACCTATGGCTACACCTTC
CASSQDLSGTYGYTF
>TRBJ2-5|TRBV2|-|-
TGTGCCAGCAACGACCCAAGGAGGGAGGAGACCCAGTACTTC
CASNDPRREETQYF
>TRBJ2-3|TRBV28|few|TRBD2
TGTGCCAGCAGTCCGACTAGCGGCACAGATACGCAGTATTTT
CASSPTSGTDTQYF